What follows is one T cell receptor (beta chain) and its context. Its antigen is still unknown. In the PCR, 60 Vbeta and 13 Jbeta primers were used. Assay: immunoSEQ multiplex PCR; the TCRdb copy retains only in-frame clones and omits some. The sample shows approximately 140,000 clones, 70% to 80% of them seen only once. The entry originates in a study of cytomegalovirus exposure and HLA in healthy donors. Study context: Prior work identified more than 90 million unique TCR beta sequences in some 180 million T cells. General study points: A later analysis reportedly identified an Asian-associated ancestry cluster as carrying fewer N-insertions than the approximately 620-donor mean. A later analysis associated some 18,000 TCR beta sequences with HLA alleles at a 0.05 false discovery rate. Within an earlier analysis, most TCR beta V segments proved productive either about 87% or about 30% of the time.

CDR1 and CDR2 from the germline V gene are SGHNT and YYREEE (reference sequence). CDR3 length equals 13 residues. Trimming removed 4 bases from V and 2 bases from J, with 10 bases in between. The chain combines TRBV5-4 with TRBJ2-7; D is undetermined. Sequenced material: PBMCs. The source of this sequence is a woman aged 55-70 years in good health and CMV-seropositive. As DNA, the CDR3 is TGTGCCAGCAGCGTCGGGTCGGCCTACGAGCAGTACTTC. This encodes CASSVGSAYEQYF.